These 8 T cell receptor beta chains came from one sample sequenced in a study of T cell responses to AZD1222 COVID-19 vaccine. This table comes from immunoSEQ multiplex PCR, and its TCRdb copy is limited to in-frame clones, with some not included. The top ten hold roughly 6.6% of the sample, which has roughly 45,000 clones, around 80% seen once. This material consisted of peripheral blood, taken on day 0 of AZD1222 vaccination. These receptors came from an adult in good health.

The chain couples TRBV2 to TRBJ1-2; 8 bases map to TRBD1. Germline trimming cut 4 bases from V and 2 bases from J; bases unmatched to any gene: 3. The CDR3 runs to 14 residues. Per the germline V gene, CDR1 is SNHLY and CDR2 is FYNNEI. In DNA form, the CDR3 reads TGTGCCAGCAGTGCCGACAGGGGAAACTATGGCTACACCTTC. Its translation: CASSADRGNYGYTF.

This clone came up once. This chain uses TRBV11-2 with TRBJ1-1; D is unclear. The CDR3 length is 14 residues. Germline V gives CDR1 SGHAT, CDR2 FQNNGV. V was cut by 0 bases and J by 5 bases, with 10 bases left in between. The CDR3 DNA follows: TGTGCCAGCAGCTTAGAGTGGGTCGGTACTGAAGCTTTCTTT. Its translation is CASSLEWVGTEAFF.

CDR3 residues: CASSPDRYSPLHF. The CDR3 nucleotides read TGCGCCAGCAGCCCGGATAGATATTCACCCCTCCACTTT. The chain employs TRBV5-1 and TRBJ1-6, with D uncertain. This CDR3 spans 13 amino acids. Germline V CDR1 and CDR2: SGHRS, YFSETQ. V was shortened by 4 bases and J by 8 bases, with 10 bases between the two germline ends.

The chain combines TRBV9 with TRBJ2-3; 9 bases agree with TRBD1. Per the germline V gene, CDR1 is SGDLS and CDR2 is YYNGEE. The V segment lost 4 bases and the J segment 4 bases; nucleotides outside the gene matches: 10. The CDR3 runs 16 residues. The CDR3 nucleotides are TGTGCCAGCAGCCCCAGACAGGGGGATAGATCAGATACGCAGTATTTT. Translated, it gives CASSPRQGDRSDTQYF.

A few counts support this clone. The rearrangement joins TRBV6-5 to TRBJ2-7, with TRBD2 as a possible D gene (7 bases). CDR1 is MNHEY, CDR2 SVGAGI, per germline. V lost 7 bases and J lost 5, with 18 bases in between. The length of the CDR3 is 14 residues. The CDR3: CASTGGGRLDEQYF. The CDR3 DNA reads TGTGCCAGCACCGGCGGGGGCCGGTTAGACGAGCAGTACTTC.

This chain connects TRBV18 to TRBJ1-1; D remains unclear. Germline CDR1 is KGHSH and CDR2 is LQKENI. The V end was cut by 4 bases, the J end by 0 bases, with 3 bases between. The CDR3 totals 12 residues. CDR3 in DNA: TGTGCCAGCTCACGTATGAACACTGAAGCTTTCTTT. It translates to CASSRMNTEAFF. Looking up the rest from reference TRBV18 and TRBJ1-1 gives the full variable domain: NAGVMQNPRHLVRRRGQEARLRCSPMKGHSHVYWYRQLPEEGLKFMVYLQKENIIDESGMPKERFSAEFPKEGPSILRIQQVVRGDSAAYFCASSRMNTEAFFGQGTRLTVV.

The CDR3 is CASSFWTDSGNTIYF. CDR3 bases: TGTGCCAGCAGTTTTTGGACAGACTCTGGAAACACCATATATTTT. This sequence joins TRBV28 and TRBJ1-3, with D perhaps matching TRBD1 (6 bases). The CDR3 contains 15 residues. CDR1 and CDR2 (germline): MDHEN, SYDVKM. V lost 3 bases to trimming and J lost 0 bases, with 9 bases between them.

The chain recombines TRBV6-6 with TRBJ1-6; D is possibly TRBD1 (6 bases). With 7 bases removed from V and 9 bases from J, the gap between germline ends came to 13 bases. This CDR3 region has 13 residues. Germline V lookup: CDR1 MNHNY, CDR2 SVGAGI (reference sequence). CDR3 coding DNA: TGTGCCAGCACAGGGGAGAAGGGTTCACCCCTCCACTTT. Residues: CASTGEKGSPLHF.